Shown below are 22 T cell receptor beta chains from a single sample sequenced in a study of shared clonotypes between healthy human individuals. Generated by immunoSEQ multiplex PCR, the TCRdb table keeps only in-frame clones and is missing some. Of about 1.5 million clones in the sample, approximately 96% were seen once. Sequenced input: naive CD4+ T cells sorted from blood. Sample subset: CD45RA+ positively selected. The receptors come from a man aged 30 to 39 in good health.

The V call is TRBV25-1, the J call TRBJ2-5; no firm D call. CDR3 length: 13 residues. Germline assignment: CDR1 MGHDK and CDR2 SYGVNS. V was pared by 7 bases and J by 5 bases, with 14 bases between. The CDR3 nucleotides read TGTGCCAGCAAGAGGATTGGAGCGGAGACCCAGTACTTC. It codes for CASKRIGAETQYF.

Comments on this clone: This sample includes further DNA sequences coding for the same CDR3. The chain uses TRBV7-8 and TRBJ2-7; a weak D match, TRBD2 (5 bases). V lost 0 bases to trimming and J lost 6 bases, with 6 bases between them. This CDR3 region has 12 residues. Germline CDR1 and CDR2: SGHVS and FQNEAQ. CDR3 in DNA: TGTGCCAGCAGCTTAGCCGGAGGCGAGCAGTACTTC. It specifies CASSLAGGEQYF.

The rearrangement uses TRBV27 and TRBJ1-4; D gene unclear. The CDR3 extends over 16 amino acids. V was cut by 0 bases and J by 8 bases, with 16 bases left in between. Germline CDR1 MNHEY, CDR2 SMNVEV (reference sequence). DNA of the CDR3: TGTGCCAGCAGTTTATCGATGGCGGGGTCTGGAGAAAAACTGTTTTTT. Protein product: CASSLSMAGSGEKLFF. The whole variable domain, remainder taken from reference TRBV27 and TRBJ1-4, is EAQVTQNPRYLITVTGKKLTVTCSQNMNHEYMSWYRQDPGLGLRQIYYSMNVEVTDKGDVPEGYKVSRKEKRNFPLILESPSPNQTSLYFCASSLSMAGSGEKLFFGSGTQLSVL.

V is TRBV10-3 and J is TRBJ2-7; TRBD2 matches at 7 bases. The CDR3 consists of 15 residues. The J segment lost 3 bases and the V segment lost 10 bases, leaving 15 bases of the junction unmatched. The germline V gene has CDR1 ENHRY and CDR2 SYGVKD. The CDR3 nucleotides read TGTGCCACCGTGGGAGGGACGGGCGGTCTCTACGAGCAGTACTTC. Amino acid sequence: CATVGGTGGLYEQYF.

This clone came up once. The chain is built from TRBV6-5 and TRBJ2-1, with D hard to call. The germline V gene encodes CDR1 MNHEY and CDR2 SVGAGI. CDR3 length equals 11 residues. V was trimmed by 4 bases and J by 10 bases, leaving 8 bases between them. The CDR3 DNA reads as TGTGCCAGCAGTTCGAGTAAGGAGCAGTTCTTC. This gives the protein CASSSSKEQFF.

This chain links TRBV7-6 with TRBJ2-7, with TRBD2 matching 11 bases. CDR3 length: 15 residues. Germline CDR1 is SGHVS and CDR2 is FNYEAQ. V dropped 5 bases and J dropped 5; count of bases not matched to a gene: 8. CDR3 in amino acids: CASSLSGTSGHEQYF. The DNA for the CDR3 is TGTGCCAGCAGCCTCTCCGGGACTAGCGGACACGAGCAGTACTTC. The entire variable domain, with the rest obtained from reference TRBV7-6 and TRBJ2-7, is as follows: GAGVSQSPRYKVTKRGQDVALRCDPISGHVSLYWYRQALGQGPEFLTYFNYEAQQDKSGLPNDRFSAERPEGSISTLTIQRTEQRDSAMYRCASSLSGTSGHEQYFGPGTRLTVT.

This clone was recorded once. V is TRBV28 and J is TRBJ2-7; 7 bases match TRBD1. V was pared by 4 bases and J by 4 bases, with 10 bases of the junction left unmatched. CDR1 and CDR2 (germline): MDHEN, SYDVKM. This CDR3 region has 15 residues. DNA for the CDR3: TGTGCCAGCAGTTCCAACCGGGACAGCTATTACGAGCAGTACTTC. Translating it yields CASSSNRDSYYEQYF.

The chain has TRBV10-3 and TRBJ2-3, with a weak D call TRBD1 (6 bases). V was cut by 11 bases and J by 3 bases, with 15 bases left in between. CDR1 and CDR2 from the germline V gene are ENHRY and SYGVKD. CDR3 length equals 13 residues. The CDR3 sequence is CAVQGDGTDTQYF. CDR3 nucleotide sequence: TGTGCCGTACAGGGAGACGGGACAGATACGCAGTATTTT.

The chain recombines TRBV5-1 with TRBJ2-1; 12 positions agree with TRBD1. Germline lookup yields CDR1 SGHRS and CDR2 YFSETQ. This CDR3 has 14 amino acids. The junction had 4 bases not matched to a gene; V was cut back by 4 bases and J by 8 bases. CDR3 sequence reads: CASSPRDRGHEQFF. The CDR3 DNA reads as TGCGCCAGCAGCCCCCGGGACAGGGGGCATGAGCAGTTCTTC.

This rearrangement joins TRBV5-1 to TRBJ1-3, with TRBD1 as a possible D gene (6 bases). The germline V gene has CDR1 SGHRS and CDR2 YFSETQ. The CDR3 covers 15 residues. V lost 0 bases and J lost 8, with 15 bases in between. CDR3 residues: CASSLGDTISDTIYF. In DNA, the CDR3 is TGCGCCAGCAGCTTGGGGGACACTATTTCAGACACCATATATTTT. The variable domain in full, completed from reference TRBV5-1 and TRBJ1-3, reads KAGVTQTPRYLIKTRGQQVTLSCSPISGHRSVSWYQQTPGQGLQFLFEYFSETQRNKGNFPGRFSGRQFSNSRSEMNVSTLELGDSALYLCASSLGDTISDTIYFGEGSWLTVV.

The rearrangement links TRBV28 to TRBJ1-4; TRBD1 agrees at 11 bases. CDR1 MDHEN and CDR2 SYDVKM come from the germline V gene. The J segment lost 6 bases and the V segment lost 3 bases, leaving 12 bases of the junction unmatched. The CDR3 extends over 18 amino acids. The CDR3 spells CASSFYSPGTGGYEKLFF. The CDR3, as DNA: TGTGCCAGCAGTTTTTATTCACCGGGGACAGGGGGTTATGAAAAACTGTTTTTT.

V usage is TRBV14 and J usage is TRBJ1-1; D uncertain. Germline lookup yields CDR1 SGHDN and CDR2 FVKESK. The CDR3 has 15 residues. V shed 2 bases and J shed 0 bases, with 10 bases lying between them. The CDR3 DNA sequence: TGTGCCAGCAGCCAACGCTCCCTGTTGAACACTGAAGCTTTCTTT. Translated: CASSQRSLLNTEAFF.

This clone was seen a single time. This chain joins TRBV14 and TRBJ2-1, with D unclear. The CDR3 extends over 12 amino acids. V was trimmed by 3 bases and J by 7 bases, leaving 7 bases between them. The germline CDR1 and CDR2 sequences are SGHDN and FVKESK. CDR3 in DNA: TGTGCCAGCAGCCAGAAGGGAAATGAGCAGTTCTTC. It yields the protein CASSQKGNEQFF.

The chain uses TRBV25-1 and TRBJ1-1, with D tentatively TRBD1 (6 bases). V was clipped by 6 bases and J by 3 bases, with 23 bases between them. Germline V gene sequence: CDR1 MGHDK, CDR2 SYGVNS. The CDR3 extends over 17 amino acids. The CDR3 sequence is CASRSTAAGASYTEAFF. CDR3 bases: TGTGCCAGCAGGTCCACCGCCGCAGGGGCCAGTTACACTGAAGCTTTCTTT.

The chain couples TRBV15 to TRBJ2-3; 7 bases map to TRBD1. This CDR3 comprises 15 residues. Unmatched junction bases numbered 13, after V lost 7 bases and J lost 6 bases. Germline assignment: CDR1 LNHNV and CDR2 YYDKDF (reference sequence). CDR3 amino acids: CATMRNRGEWDTQYF. The CDR3 bases are TGTGCCACCATGAGGAACAGGGGAGAATGGGATACGCAGTATTTT.

A remark on this clone: Other DNA sequences from this sample encode an identical CDR3 as well. The rearrangement links TRBV11-3 to TRBJ2-2; possibly TRBD2 for D (5 bases). Trimming removed 1 base at V and 1 base at J, with 13 bases between. Germline V gene data show CDR1 as SGHNT and CDR2 as YENEEA. The CDR3 runs 17 residues. CDR3 region: CASSLVGGGLNTGELFF. The CDR3 DNA reads as TGTGCCAGCAGCTTAGTAGGTGGAGGCTTGAACACCGGGGAGCTGTTTTTT.

The chain carries TRBV28 and TRBJ2-7, with TRBD2 identical over 12 bases. This CDR3 spans 17 amino acids. V lost 1 base, J lost 6 bases, and 10 bases stayed unmatched. CDR1 is MDHEN, CDR2 SYDVKM, per germline. Written as DNA, the CDR3 is TGTGCCAGCAGTTTATTGACTAGCGGGAGCTTTACCCGCGAGCAGTACTTC. Protein sequence: CASSLLTSGSFTREQYF.

V is TRBV6-5 and J is TRBJ2-1, with D maybe TRBD2 (5 bases). Trimming shortened V by 4 bases and J by 6 bases, and 13 bases separated the two germline ends. This CDR3 region has 14 residues. Germline CDR1 is MNHEY and CDR2 is SVGAGI. The CDR3 bases are TGTGCCAGCAGTTCTTTGCTAGCTGGCAATGAGCAGTTCTTC. This sequence encodes CASSSLLAGNEQFF.

The genes are TRBV11-2 and TRBJ2-7, with TRBD1 matching 7 bases. The CDR3 loop spans 15 amino acids. V trimming: 6 bases; J trimming: 2 bases; junction bases outside the gene matches: 10. Germline V lookup: CDR1 SGHAT, CDR2 FQNNGV. The CDR3 region is CASRRPGQMAYEQYF. CDR3 DNA: TGTGCCAGCAGACGCCCGGGACAGATGGCCTACGAGCAGTACTTC.

This chain uses TRBV7-8 with TRBJ1-1, with 10 bases lining up with TRBD1. The CDR3 covers 17 residues. V shed 1 base, J shed 5 bases, and the junction held 10 bases outside the gene matches. Germline V gene data show CDR1 as SGHVS and CDR2 as FQNEAQ. The CDR3, as DNA: TGTGCCAGCAGCTTAGTAGAGCGACAGGGGGCGCGTACTGAAGCTTTCTTT. Protein: CASSLVERQGARTEAFF. The full variable domain, rest sourced from reference TRBV7-8 and TRBJ1-1, is GAGVSQSPRYKVAKRGQDVALRCDPISGHVSLFWYQQALGQGPEFLTYFQNEAQLDKSGLPSDRFFAERPEGSVSTLKIQRTQQEDSAVYLCASSLVERQGARTEAFFGQGTRLTVV.

This chain connects TRBV28 to TRBJ2-7, with D maybe TRBD1 (5 bases). The CDR3 length is 13 residues. V was shortened by 7 bases and J by 7 bases, with 17 bases between the two germline ends. CDR1 MDHEN and CDR2 SYDVKM come from the germline V gene. CDR3: CASTSSPYREQYF. Written as DNA, the CDR3 is TGTGCCAGCACCTCCTCCCCATACAGGGAGCAGTACTTC. Drawing the rest from reference TRBV28 and TRBJ2-7, the complete variable domain is DVKVTQSSRYLVKRTGEKVFLECVQDMDHENMFWYRQDPGLGLRLIYFSYDVKMKEKGDIPEGYSVSREKKERFSLILESASTNQTSMYLCASTSSPYREQYFGPGTRLTVT.

J is TRBJ1-4 and V is TRBV5-1; tentatively, D is TRBD1 (5 bases). Germline assignment: CDR1 SGHRS and CDR2 YFSETQ. This CDR3 region has 14 residues. Trimming left V 4 bases short and J 3 bases short, with 10 bases between. CDR3 sequence (DNA): TGCGCCAGCAGCGAGAAGGGGTCTAATGAAAAACTGTTTTTT. Amino acid sequence: CASSEKGSNEKLFF.